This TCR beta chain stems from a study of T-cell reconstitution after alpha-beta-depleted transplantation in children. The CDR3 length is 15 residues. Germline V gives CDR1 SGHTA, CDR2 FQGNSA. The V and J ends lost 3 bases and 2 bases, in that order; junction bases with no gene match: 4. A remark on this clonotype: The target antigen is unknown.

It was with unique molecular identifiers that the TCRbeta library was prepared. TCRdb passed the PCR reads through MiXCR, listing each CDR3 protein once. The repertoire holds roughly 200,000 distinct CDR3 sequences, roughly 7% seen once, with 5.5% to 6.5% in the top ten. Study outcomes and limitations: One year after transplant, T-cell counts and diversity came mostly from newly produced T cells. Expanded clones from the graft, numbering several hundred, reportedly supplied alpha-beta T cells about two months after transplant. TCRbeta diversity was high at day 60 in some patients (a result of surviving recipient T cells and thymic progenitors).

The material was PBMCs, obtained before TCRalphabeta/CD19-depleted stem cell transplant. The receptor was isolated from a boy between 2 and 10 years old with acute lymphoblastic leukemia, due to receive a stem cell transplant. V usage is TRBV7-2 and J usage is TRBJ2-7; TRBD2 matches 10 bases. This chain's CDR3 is CASSLLAGAPYEQYF. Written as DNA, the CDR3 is TGTGCCAGCAGCTTGCTAGCGGGGGCACCCTACGAGCAGTACTTC.